Included here is one TCR beta chain sequence, with context. No antigen is known for it. The sample is drawn from a study of CD8 T cells in ankylosing spondylitis. Points from the study as a whole: Reported data indicate significant enrichment of disease-linked clones within matched ankylosing spondylitis synovial fluid. A TCR beta motif made of eight highly homologous variants seemed typical of ankylosing spondylitis blood.

V was clipped by 3 bases and J by 2 bases, with 12 bases between them. Germline CDR1 SGHDN, CDR2 FVKESK. The CDR3 totals 15 residues. MiXCR, run by TCRdb on the 5' RACE reads, gives a single entry per CDR3 protein. The repertoire holds under 450,000 distinct CDR3 sequences, with 20% to 25% as singletons. This chain joins TRBV14 and TRBJ2-3; weak D call: TRBD1 (6 bases). Sequencing was carried out using blood, either unsorted or a sorted T cell fraction (not recorded which). The TCR originated in a male donor with ankylosing spondylitis or in good health (not recorded which). The CDR3 spells CASSQLDRITDTQYF. The CDR3 DNA sequence: TGTGCCAGCAGCCAGTTGGACAGAATCACAGATACGCAGTATTTT.